The 32 T cell receptor beta chains below come from one sample, sequenced in a study of Tregs in tolerant kidney transplant recipients. The antigens these receptors bind are not known. The table came from immunoSEQ multiplex PCR; TCRdb's copy has only in-frame clones and leaves some out. The profile covers about 44,000 clones, with 95% to 96% appearing a single time and around 0.35% taken by the ten largest. The sequenced sample consisted of Tregs from blood cultured with allogeneic cells. The receptors shown here come from a human donor in good health.

This clone was seen just once. The chain recombines TRBV4-1 with TRBJ2-1, with D possibly being TRBD1 (6 bases). Germline lookup yields CDR1 MGHRA and CDR2 YSYEKL. The CDR3 totals 16 residues. V lost 0 bases to trimming and J lost 3 bases, with 12 bases between them. This CDR3 reads CASSQDVGTHYNEQFF. The CDR3 nucleotides are TGCGCCAGCAGCCAAGATGTCGGGACACACTACAATGAGCAGTTCTTC.

The chain couples TRBV30 to TRBJ1-4; D possibly corresponds to TRBD1 (5 bases). This CDR3 comprises 13 residues. The V end was cut by 5 bases, the J end by 8 bases, with 15 bases between. Germline-derived CDR1 and CDR2 are GTSNPN and SVGIG (reference sequence). CDR3 sequence reads: CAWGTARQEKLFF. The CDR3 nucleotides read TGTGCCTGGGGGACCGCCCGACAGGAAAAACTGTTTTTT.

The chain recombines TRBV5-1 with TRBJ1-1; D possibly corresponds to TRBD1 (6 bases). V shed 4 bases and J shed 4 bases, with 11 bases lying between them. The CDR3 runs to 13 residues. CDR1 is SGHRS, CDR2 YFSETQ, per germline. CDR3 nucleotide sequence: TGCGCCAGCAGCCATCGGGGGGCCACTGAAGCTTTCTTT. Amino acid sequence: CASSHRGATEAFF.

This clone is a singleton in its sample. The chain combines TRBV7-3 with TRBJ1-1, with no clear D. V was clipped by 4 bases and J by 1 base, with 7 bases between them. The CDR3 loop spans 13 amino acids. Germline V gene data show CDR1 as SGHTA and CDR2 as FQGTGA. CDR3 nucleotides: TGTGCCAGCAGCTCAACAAGGAACACTGAAGCTTTCTTT. Encoded protein: CASSSTRNTEAFF.

J is TRBJ2-3 and V is TRBV11-3, with 10 positions matching TRBD2. Per the germline V gene, CDR1 is SGHNT and CDR2 is YENEEA. V shed 6 bases, J shed 2 bases, and the junction held 8 bases outside the gene matches. The CDR3 runs to 16 residues. CDR3 region: CASSSGTSGTTDTQYF. CDR3 in DNA: TGTGCCAGCAGTTCTGGAACTAGCGGGACCACAGATACGCAGTATTTT.

This sequence joins TRBV18 and TRBJ2-1, with D unclear. V lost 3 bases to trimming and J lost 8 bases, with 14 bases between them. This CDR3 is built from 14 residues. Germline V lookup: CDR1 KGHSH, CDR2 LQKENI. DNA of the CDR3: TGTGCCAGCTCACCTGCCTGGCAGGTCGATGAGCAGTTCTTC. It specifies CASSPAWQVDEQFF.

The genes are TRBV11-2 and TRBJ1-1; a weak D match, TRBD1 (5 bases). V was shortened by 1 base and J by 2 bases, with 8 bases between the two germline ends. The CDR3 extends over 14 amino acids. Germline loops: CDR1 SGHAT, CDR2 FQNNGV. The CDR3 is CASSLGGRNTEAFF. CDR3 nucleotides: TGTGCCAGCAGCTTAGGGGGGAGAAACACTGAAGCTTTCTTT.

The chain is built from TRBV5-6 and TRBJ1-1, with D unresolved. Per the germline V gene, CDR1 is SGHDT and CDR2 is YYEEEE. This CDR3 spans 13 amino acids. V was cut by 6 bases and J by 11 bases, with 20 bases left in between. The CDR3 DNA is TGTGCCAGCACCATTGGGAGTGCTGGTTGGGCTTTCTTT. This translates into CASTIGSAGWAFF.

The chain employs TRBV4-1 and TRBJ2-6; 8 bases map to TRBD1. The CDR3 has 19 residues. V lost 1 base to trimming and J lost 0 bases; unmatched junction nucleotides: 8. Germline assignment: CDR1 MGHRA and CDR2 YSYEKL. The CDR3 DNA is TGCGCCAGCAGCCAAGGGTCGGCAGGGGGCTCCTCTGGGGCCAACGTCCTGACTTTC. This gives the protein CASSQGSAGGSSGANVLTF.

This clone was recorded only once. The chain combines TRBV5-1 with TRBJ2-3; the match to TRBD1 covers 10 bases. V shed 4 bases, J shed 3 bases, and the junction held 5 bases outside the gene matches. The CDR3 is 15 residues long. The V gene's germline CDR1 is SGHRS and CDR2 YFSETQ. CDR3 sequence (DNA): TGCGCCAGCAGCCCGTGGACAGGGGGAACAGATACGCAGTATTTT. Its translation: CASSPWTGGTDTQYF.

The chain employs TRBV4-1 and TRBJ1-2, with D uncertain. The CDR3 spans 17 residues. The V and J ends lost 1 base and 2 bases respectively, with 17 bases between them. Germline V gene data show CDR1 as MGHRA and CDR2 as YSYEKL. CDR3 bases: TGCGCCAGCAGCCAAGTCGAGTTGGCAGGAACCAACTATGGCTACACCTTC. Translating it yields CASSQVELAGTNYGYTF.

The V call is TRBV5-4, the J call TRBJ2-4; TRBD1 is a possible D gene (6 bases). This CDR3 spans 15 amino acids. Trimming removed 1 base from V and 0 bases from J, with 8 bases in between. Germline CDR1 is SGHNT and CDR2 is YYREEE (reference sequence). The CDR3 loop reads CASSLLDRAKNIQYF. The CDR3, as DNA: TGTGCCAGCAGCTTGCTGGACAGAGCCAAAAACATTCAGTACTTC.

The chain couples TRBV4-2 to TRBJ1-3; tentative D call: TRBD1 (5 bases). Per the germline V gene, CDR1 is LGHNA and CDR2 is YNFKEQ. V dropped 2 bases and J dropped 0 bases, with 20 bases sitting between them. The CDR3 contains 19 residues. CDR3 protein: CASSQYPRRRQSSGNTIYF. Here the CDR3 DNA reads TGTGCCAGCAGCCAATATCCCCGCCGGAGACAGAGCTCTGGAAACACCATATATTTT.

The chain carries TRBV5-1 and TRBJ2-6; D is unclear. Trimming left V 5 bases short and J 2 bases short, with 5 bases between. CDR1 is SGHRS and CDR2 is YFSETQ in the germline V gene. This CDR3 has 13 amino acids. The CDR3 here is CASREAGANVLTF. The DNA for the CDR3 is TGCGCCAGCAGAGAGGCTGGGGCCAACGTCCTGACTTTC.

The chain couples TRBV25-1 to TRBJ1-2, with D unclear. The CDR3 is 16 amino acids. CDR1 MGHDK and CDR2 SYGVNS come from the germline V gene. Trimming removed 5 bases at V and 1 base at J, with 17 bases between. The CDR3 DNA reads as TGTGCCAGCAGTCCCCCCCGCGCGACACTTAACTATGGCTACACCTTC. Translating gives CASSPPRATLNYGYTF.

This rearrangement joins TRBV6-6 to TRBJ1-6; no clear D gene. The V gene lost 8 bases and the J gene lost 5 bases, with 10 bases spanning the gap. The CDR3 runs to 13 residues. The germline V gene encodes CDR1 MNHNY and CDR2 SVGAGI (reference sequence). This CDR3 is CASVVGDNSPLHF. The CDR3 nucleotides read TGTGCCAGCGTGGTCGGGGATAATTCACCCCTCCACTTT.

The genes are TRBV6-6 and TRBJ1-3; maybe TRBD1 (6 bases). V was shortened by 1 base and J by 4 bases, with 14 bases between the two germline ends. The CDR3 has 16 amino acids. The germline CDR1 and CDR2 sequences are MNHNY and SVGAGI (reference sequence). CDR3 region: CASSYFGRGSGNTIYF. For the CDR3, the DNA is TGTGCCAGCAGTTACTTCGGCAGGGGTTCAGGAAACACCATATATTTT.

The chain uses TRBV25-1 and TRBJ2-5; 9 bases are shared with TRBD2. The V gene's germline CDR1 is MGHDK and CDR2 SYGVNS. V lost 1 base to trimming and J lost 0 bases; unmatched junction nucleotides: 9. The length of the CDR3 is 18 residues. This CDR3 reads CASSEFGKSGRYQETQYF. The DNA of the CDR3 is TGTGCCAGCAGTGAATTCGGGAAGAGCGGGAGGTACCAAGAGACCCAGTACTTC.

On this clone itself: The junction shows a germline mismatch at one end, possibly a read error. V and J are TRBV18 and TRBJ2-7; tentatively, D is TRBD1 or TRBD2 (6 bases each). The CDR3 has 15 amino acids. From germline, CDR1 is KGHSH and CDR2 LQKENI. CDR3 residues: CVSSANSKGGGEQYF. The CDR3 region has the DNA TGTGTCAGCTCCGCGAACTCGAAGGGGGGCGGCGAGCAGTACTTC.

The chain couples TRBV6-1 to TRBJ1-5; possible D gene TRBD1, 5 bases. The CDR3 extends over 16 amino acids. V dropped 3 bases and J dropped 5 bases, with 17 bases sitting between them. Germline-derived CDR1 and CDR2 are MNHNS and SASEGT. The CDR3 sequence is CASSDVGGVRDQPQHF. In nucleotides, the CDR3 is TGTGCCAGCAGTGATGTGGGAGGGGTCAGGGATCAGCCCCAGCATTTT.

Details on this clone: A read error may account for a junction end that differs from germline. The CDR3 protein is CASSATYYGYTF. The CDR3 DNA reads as TGTGCCAGCAGCGCAACGTACTACGGCTACACCTTC. The chain carries TRBV7-9 and TRBJ1-2, with D unclear. Germline V gene data show CDR1 as SEHNR and CDR2 as FQNEAQ (reference sequence). This CDR3 has 12 residues.

The rearrangement links TRBV18 to TRBJ2-5; D possibly corresponds to TRBD1 (5 bases). Germline CDR1 KGHSH, CDR2 LQKENI. CDR3 size: 13 residues. The V end lost 2 bases, the J end lost 2 bases, and 6 bases lay between the germline ends. The CDR3 DNA is TGTGCCAGCTCACCAGGACAACAAGAGACCCAGTACTTC. This sequence encodes CASSPGQQETQYF.

The genes are TRBV19 and TRBJ1-1, with D tentatively TRBD1 (5 bases). The CDR3 covers 12 residues. V lost 5 bases and J 5 bases, leaving 9 bases between the germline ends. Germline CDR1 LNHDA, CDR2 SQIVND (reference sequence). The CDR3 here is CASSRAGTEAFF. As DNA, the CDR3 is TGTGCCAGTAGTCGGGCAGGGACTGAAGCTTTCTTT. The full variable domain, with the rest looked up from reference TRBV19 and TRBJ1-1, is DGGITQSPKYLFRKEGQNVTLSCEQNLNHDAMYWYRQDPGQGLRLIYYSQIVNDFQKGDIAEGYSVSREKKESFPLTVTSAQKNPTAFYLCASSRAGTEAFFGQGTRLTVV.

V gene TRBV30 combines with J gene TRBJ1-2; D gene unclear. The V end lost 2 bases, the J end lost 5 bases, and 21 bases lay between the germline ends. The length of the CDR3 is 16 residues. Germline V gives CDR1 GTSNPN, CDR2 SVGIG (reference sequence). The CDR3 spells CAWSPAGLSLGYGYTF. In DNA form, the CDR3 reads TGTGCCTGGAGTCCGGCAGGCCTTAGCTTAGGGTATGGCTACACCTTC.

For the CDR3, the DNA is TGTGCCAGCAGCTTCCCCGGCTGGGAGCAGTACTTC. Protein sequence: CASSFPGWEQYF. The chain has TRBV7-9 and TRBJ2-5; D possibly corresponds to TRBD2 (5 bases). This CDR3 is built from 12 residues. CDR1 and CDR2 (germline): SEHNR, FQNEAQ (reference sequence). V was pared by 3 bases and J by 11 bases, with 13 bases between.

This chain links TRBV13 with TRBJ1-1; TRBD1 might be the D (6 bases). The CDR3 totals 14 residues. Per germline, CDR1 PRHDT and CDR2 FYEKMQ (reference sequence). Trimming took off 2 bases at V and 8 bases at J, with 15 bases between the two ends. CDR3 coding DNA: TGTGCCAGCAGCTTACTTGGGGGCCGAGGCGAAGCTTTCTTT. It translates to CASSLLGGRGEAFF. The variable domain in full, with the rest retrieved from reference TRBV13 and TRBJ1-1, is AAGVIQSPRHLIKEKRETATLKCYPIPRHDTVYWYQQGPGQDPQFLISFYEKMQSDKGSIPDRFSAQQFSDYHSELNMSSLELGDSALYFCASSLLGGRGEAFFGQGTRLTVV.

The chain uses TRBV5-4 and TRBJ1-1; D is perhaps TRBD1 (5 bases). Germline values: CDR1 SGHNT, CDR2 YYREEE (reference sequence). CDR3 size: 14 residues. Deletions cut 4 bases from V and 5 bases from J, with 15 bases between. Here the CDR3 DNA reads TGTGCCAGCAGCCCCCCGCTAGGGGTTACTGAAGCTTTCTTT. This codes for CASSPPLGVTEAFF.

This chain joins TRBV27 and TRBJ2-5; 7 bases map to TRBD1. The germline CDR1 and CDR2 sequences are MNHEY and SMNVEV (reference sequence). CDR3 length: 14 amino acids. V gave up 6 bases and J gave up 2 bases; unmatched junction bases: 6. For the CDR3, the DNA is TGTGCCAGCAGGAGACAGGGCTTACAAGAGACCCAGTACTTC. Amino acid sequence: CASRRQGLQETQYF.

The genes are TRBV6-5 and TRBJ1-3; tentatively, D is TRBD1 (6 bases). CDR3 length: 15 residues. The germline CDR1 and CDR2 sequences are MNHEY and SVGAGI. V was trimmed by 0 bases and J by 2 bases, leaving 8 bases between them. In nucleotides, the CDR3 is TGTGCCAGCAGTTACTCGGGGGGGCCTGGAAACACCATATATTTT. Its translation: CASSYSGGPGNTIYF.

V and J are TRBV30 and TRBJ2-3; 15 bases map to TRBD2. V was clipped by 2 bases and J by 5 bases; unmatched bases: 5. This CDR3 region has 16 residues. Germline CDR1 and CDR2: GTSNPN and SVGIG (reference sequence). The CDR3 region is CAWSPRGLAGGDTQYF. The CDR3 DNA follows: TGTGCCTGGAGTCCCCGGGGACTAGCGGGGGGAGATACGCAGTATTTT.

The chain has TRBV5-1 and TRBJ2-2; TRBD1 aligns across 12 bases. The germline V gene has CDR1 SGHRS and CDR2 YFSETQ. CDR3 size: 18 residues. Trimming removed 3 bases from V and 9 bases from J; junction bases left unmatched: 15. As DNA, the CDR3 is TGCGCCAGCAGCTACCCCCGGGACAGGGGGCAGCGACAAAGGGAGCTGTTTTTT. It translates to CASSYPRDRGQRQRELFF.

This clone was recorded a few times. The CDR3 is CASSPHSGLGSEAFF. The CDR3, as DNA: TGCGCCAGCAGCCCCCACTCGGGCCTCGGGAGTGAAGCTTTCTTT. This rearrangement joins TRBV5-1 to TRBJ1-1; D not certain. Trimming took 4 bases from V and 7 from J, leaving 20 bases between them. There are 15 residues in the CDR3. Germline V gene data show CDR1 as SGHRS and CDR2 as YFSETQ.